The 23 T cell receptor beta chains below all came from one sample that was sequenced in a study of response to subunit inactivated influenza vaccine. TCRdb ran MiXCR on the RT-PCR reads and lists one entry per CDR3 protein. The profile covers around 750,000 distinct CDR3 sequences, with around 20% appearing a single time and roughly a tenth taken by the ten largest. Sequencing used PBMCs from blood, obtained more than 4 days after vaccination. The receptors here all came from a man in his fifties who received an inactivated influenza vaccine.

The chain couples TRBV5-1 to TRBJ2-2; D is possibly TRBD1 (5 bases). The length of the CDR3 is 13 residues. Trimming removed 1 base at V and 14 bases at J, with 15 bases between. Germline V CDR1 and CDR2: SGHRS, YFSETQ. The CDR3 loop is CASSLNSRTRLFF. The DNA for the CDR3 is TGCGCCAGCAGCTTGAACAGTCGGACACGACTGTTTTTT.

This rearrangement joins TRBV9 to TRBJ2-1; no firm D call. Germline CDR1 SGDLS, CDR2 YYNGEE. This CDR3 has 17 amino acids. V gave up 0 bases and J gave up 0 bases, with 13 bases separating them. The CDR3 spells CASSVAVQLLSYNEQFF. The DNA for the CDR3 is TGTGCCAGCAGCGTAGCTGTCCAGCTCCTCTCCTACAATGAGCAGTTCTTC.

This chain links TRBV4-3 with TRBJ2-1; TRBD2 aligns across 10 bases. V lost 0 bases to trimming and J lost 8 bases; unmatched junction nucleotides: 7. CDR1 and CDR2 (germline): LGHNA, YSLEER. This CDR3 is built from 16 residues. The CDR3 reads CASSQDSSGRAHEQFF. The CDR3 region has the DNA TGCGCCAGCAGCCAAGATTCAAGCGGGAGGGCCCATGAGCAGTTCTTC.

This clonotype occurred a few times. This chain joins TRBV7-2 and TRBJ2-7; 9 positions agree with TRBD1. CDR1 is SGHTA, CDR2 FQGNSA, per germline. Losses at the gene ends were 3 bases for V and 3 bases for J; bases not matched to a gene: 6. The CDR3 contains 15 residues. The CDR3 sequence is CASSFRDRENYEQYF. The CDR3 bases are TGTGCCAGCAGCTTCCGGGACAGGGAGAACTACGAGCAGTACTTC.

This chain connects TRBV4-3 to TRBJ2-7; D ambiguous. The V and J ends lost 2 bases and 0 bases respectively, with 5 bases between them. CDR1 is LGHNA and CDR2 is YSLEER in the germline V gene. This CDR3 spans 13 amino acids. Here the CDR3 reads CASSQLGSYEQYF. The CDR3 DNA reads TGCGCCAGCAGCCAACTAGGCTCCTACGAGCAGTACTTC.

The V and J genes are TRBV20-1 and TRBJ2-7; tentatively, D is TRBD2 (6 bases). Germline V gives CDR1 DFQATT, CDR2 SNEGSKA (reference sequence). CDR3 length equals 15 residues. The V end lost 2 bases, the J end lost 5 bases, and 19 bases lay between the germline ends. This CDR3 reads CSARSPGLPNHEQYF. CDR3 coding DNA: TGCAGTGCTAGATCCCCGGGACTCCCAAACCACGAGCAGTACTTC.

This clonotype occurred a few times. The chain links TRBV10-3 to TRBJ2-3; D remains unclear. This CDR3 has 14 residues. Between the trimmed V and J ends, which lost 6 bases and 3 bases, there was a span of 13 bases. The V gene's germline CDR1 is ENHRY and CDR2 SYGVKD. Here the CDR3 reads CAIRDRGGTDTQYF. The CDR3 DNA sequence: TGTGCCATCAGAGACCGAGGCGGAACAGATACGCAGTATTTT.

This clonotype was detected a few times. V gene TRBV12-3 or TRBV12-4 combines with J gene TRBJ2-1, with TRBD2 identical over 7 bases. V trimming: 2 bases; J trimming: 9 bases; junction bases outside the gene matches: 4. The CDR3 covers 13 residues. CDR3 sequence reads: CASSLSSSGEQFF. CDR3 DNA sequence: TGTGCCAGCAGTTTATCCTCTAGCGGTGAGCAGTTCTTC.

V gene TRBV29-1 combines with J gene TRBJ2-1, with 10 bases identical to TRBD1. This CDR3 is built from 14 residues. Per the germline V gene, CDR1 is SQVTM and CDR2 is ANQGSEA. The ends lost 6 bases at V and 7 bases at J; junction bases unmatched: 9. CDR3 DNA: TGCAGCGTAGACCGACAGGGGGCGCGGAATGAGCAGTTCTTC. Residues: CSVDRQGARNEQFF.

This clonotype has a handful of counts. The chain couples TRBV7-2 to TRBJ1-2; no definite D call. Germline-derived CDR1 and CDR2 are SGHTA and FQGNSA. The CDR3 is 14 amino acids. V was trimmed by 1 base and J by 4 bases, leaving 10 bases between them. Here the CDR3 reads CASSLGGGPYGYTF. In DNA, the CDR3 is TGTGCCAGCAGCTTAGGCGGAGGACCCTATGGCTACACCTTC.

This chain joins TRBV7-3 and TRBJ2-1; D gene ambiguous. The CDR3 runs to 14 residues. With 2 bases removed from V and 5 bases from J, the gap between germline ends came to 10 bases. The V gene's germline CDR1 is SGHTA and CDR2 FQGTGA. The CDR3 DNA reads TGTGCCAGCAGCTTAGGCTGGGCCGACAATGAGCAGTTCTTC. It translates to CASSLGWADNEQFF.

The chain employs TRBV7-9 and TRBJ2-1; TRBD1 agrees at 8 bases. From germline, CDR1 is SEHNR and CDR2 FQNEAQ (reference sequence). The CDR3 loop spans 12 amino acids. Trimming cost V 8 bases and J 5 bases; bases outside gene matches: 2. The CDR3 nucleotides are TGTGCCAGCGGGGGACAGGACAATGAGCAGTTCTTC. This sequence encodes CASGGQDNEQFF.

The V call is TRBV3-1, the J call TRBJ2-3; D perhaps matches TRBD2 (6 bases). With 3 bases removed from V and 2 bases from J, the gap between germline ends came to 12 bases. From germline, CDR1 is LGHDT and CDR2 YNNKEL (reference sequence). The CDR3 covers 15 residues. CDR3 loop: CASSQSLALTDTQYF. As DNA, the CDR3 is TGTGCCAGCAGCCAGTCACTAGCCCTCACAGATACGCAGTATTTT.

The chain recombines TRBV4-3 with TRBJ2-4; 11 bases are shared with TRBD2. The length of the CDR3 is 15 residues. The J segment lost 8 bases and the V segment lost 4 bases, leaving 7 bases of the junction unmatched. Germline V lookup: CDR1 LGHNA, CDR2 YSLEER. The CDR3 region has the DNA TGCGCCAGCAGCCCTGGACTAGCGGGCACTGACATTCAGTACTTC. This sequence encodes CASSPGLAGTDIQYF.

The chain recombines TRBV5-1 with TRBJ2-2; 12 positions match TRBD2. Germline values: CDR1 SGHRS, CDR2 YFSETQ. J lost 7 bases, V lost 4 bases, and 11 bases had no gene match. This CDR3 region has 17 residues. The CDR3 reads CASSPRLAGGPVGELFF. The CDR3 DNA follows: TGCGCCAGCAGCCCAAGGCTAGCGGGAGGGCCCGTCGGGGAGCTGTTTTTT.

This clonotype was picked up many times. The DNA for the CDR3 is TGCGCCAGCAGCCCAATAGCGGGCTCCTACAATGAGCAGTTCTTC. Protein sequence: CASSPIAGSYNEQFF. V gene TRBV5-1 combines with J gene TRBJ2-1; 7 positions match TRBD2. CDR1 and CDR2 (germline): SGHRS, YFSETQ. V trimming: 4 bases; J trimming: 0 bases; junction bases outside the gene matches: 4. The CDR3 is 15 amino acids.

The sample holds a few counts of this clonotype. V usage is TRBV6-2 or TRBV6-3 and J usage is TRBJ1-1; perhaps TRBD1 as D (5 bases). Between the trimmed V and J ends, which lost 7 bases and 3 bases, there was a span of 12 bases. The CDR3 is 13 residues long. CDR1 MNHEY and CDR2 SVGEGT come from the germline V gene. CDR3 nucleotides: TGTGCCAGCACTCGGGCAGGGTACACTGAAGCTTTCTTT. Translated: CASTRAGYTEAFF.

This clonotype has only a few counts. This chain links TRBV20-1 with TRBJ2-7, with D possibly called TRBD1 or TRBD2 (6 bases each). Deletions cut 3 bases from V and 0 bases from J, with 15 bases between. CDR1 and CDR2 from the germline V gene are DFQATT and SNEGSKA (reference sequence). The CDR3 totals 15 residues. Here the CDR3 reads CSARRRGPPSYEQYF. The CDR3 DNA reads as TGCAGTGCTAGGCGACGGGGGCCTCCCTCCTACGAGCAGTACTTC.

This clonotype has only a few counts. This rearrangement joins TRBV29-1 to TRBJ2-7; 11 bases fit TRBD1. V lost 5 bases to trimming and J lost 3 bases; unmatched junction nucleotides: 6. The CDR3 loop spans 14 amino acids. Germline CDR1 SQVTM, CDR2 ANQGSEA. The CDR3: CSVFPGQGGYEQYF. CDR3 DNA: TGCAGCGTTTTTCCGGGACAGGGGGGCTACGAGCAGTACTTC.

The sample holds a few counts of this clonotype. The chain carries TRBV24-1 and TRBJ2-2; tentative D call: TRBD2 (6 bases). The CDR3 has 16 residues. CDR1 and CDR2 from the germline V gene are KGHDR and SFDVKD. Trimming removed 5 bases from V and 0 bases from J, with 12 bases in between. The CDR3 region is CATSVPGTANTGELFF. CDR3 DNA sequence: TGTGCCACCAGTGTTCCCGGGACTGCGAACACCGGGGAGCTGTTTTTT.

This clonotype occurred a few times. This rearrangement joins TRBV20-1 to TRBJ2-5, with 7 bases that match TRBD2. V shed 6 bases and J 1 base; nucleotides not matched to a gene: 5. The CDR3 is 13 residues long. Germline CDR1 reads DFQATT; CDR2 reads SNEGSKA (reference sequence). CDR3 amino acids: CSATGGTQETQYF. The CDR3 DNA follows: TGCAGTGCAACGGGGGGAACCCAAGAGACCCAGTACTTC.

This clonotype showed up just a few times. The rearrangement links TRBV7-9 to TRBJ1-1, with D possibly matching TRBD1 (5 bases). The CDR3 contains 16 residues. The germline V gene has CDR1 SEHNR and CDR2 FQNEAQ (reference sequence). The V gene lost 0 bases and the J gene lost 0 bases, with 11 bases spanning the gap. The CDR3 DNA is TGTGCCAGCAGCTTAGCCCGGACAAGCATGAACACTGAAGCTTTCTTT. Residues: CASSLARTSMNTEAFF.

This clonotype came up many times. The chain combines TRBV20-1 with TRBJ1-2; 9 positions agree with TRBD1. There are 13 residues in the CDR3. In germline, CDR1 is DFQATT, CDR2 SNEGSKA (reference sequence). V dropped 5 bases and J dropped 4; count of bases not matched to a gene: 5. The CDR3 DNA sequence: TGCAGTGCTCCACCGGGACAGGGCTATGGCTACACCTTC. Protein: CSAPPGQGYGYTF.